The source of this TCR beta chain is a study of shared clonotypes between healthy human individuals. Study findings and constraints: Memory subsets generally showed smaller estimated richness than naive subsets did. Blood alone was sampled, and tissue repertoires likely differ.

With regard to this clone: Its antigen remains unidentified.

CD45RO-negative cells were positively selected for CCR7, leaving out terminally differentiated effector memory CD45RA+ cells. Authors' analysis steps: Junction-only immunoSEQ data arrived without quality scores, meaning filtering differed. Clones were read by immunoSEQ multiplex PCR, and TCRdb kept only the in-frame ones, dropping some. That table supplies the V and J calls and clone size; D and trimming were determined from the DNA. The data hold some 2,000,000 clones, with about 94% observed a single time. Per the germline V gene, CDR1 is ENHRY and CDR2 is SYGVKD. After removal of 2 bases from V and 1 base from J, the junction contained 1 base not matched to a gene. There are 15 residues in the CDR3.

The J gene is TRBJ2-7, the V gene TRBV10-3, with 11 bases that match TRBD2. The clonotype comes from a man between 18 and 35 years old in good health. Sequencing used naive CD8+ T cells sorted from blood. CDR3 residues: CAISETSGGSYEQYF. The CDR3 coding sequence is TGTGCCATCAGTGAGACTAGCGGGGGATCCTACGAGCAGTACTTC.